This is a list of T cell receptor beta chains from one sample in a study of blood T cell repertoires in COVID-19. Clones were read by immunoSEQ multiplex PCR, and TCRdb kept only the in-frame ones, dropping some. This table has 80,000 to 85,000 clones, 88% appearing once. What was sequenced was peripheral blood. These receptors all come from a woman of 80 years or more with acute or convalescent COVID-19. The CDR3 runs from the conserved cysteine through the conserved F or W. D genes are given only for firm matches. Clone sizes are given selectively: once, few, many, or a class where the clone is expanded.

size,J,D,V,DNA,CDR3
NA,TRBJ2-7,TRBD1,TRBV5-1,TGCGCCAGCAGCTTGAGGTCCACACAGGGGTCACCCTACGAGCAGTACTTC,CASSLRSTQGSPYEQYF
NA,TRBJ2-7,TRBD1,TRBV6-5,TGTGCCAGCACCGCCGACAGGGGATCCGAGCGGTACTTC,CASTADRGSERYF
NA,TRBJ2-5,TRBD2,TRBV5-6,TGTGCCAGCAGCTATGGGACTAGCGGGGGGATGGAGACCCAGTACTTC,CASSYGTSGGMETQYF
few,TRBJ1-2,TRBD1,TRBV27,TGTGCCAGCAGTTTAAGGGGCCCTTTACCCGGGACAGGGGGCCCGGGTATGGGTGGCTACACCTTC,CASSLRGPLPGTGGPGMGGYTF
NA,TRBJ1-2,NA,TRBV7-9,TGTGCCAGCAGCTTATTCCTACAGGGCCATGGCTACACCTTC,CASSLFLQGHGYTF
NA,TRBJ2-2,TRBD2,TRBV19,TGTGCCAGTAGTATGACTAGCGGGAGTCTCGGGGAGCTGTTTTTT,CASSMTSGSLGELFF
NA,TRBJ2-1,TRBD1,TRBV10-1,TGCGCCAGCAGCGCGGGACAGGGGGTATACAATGAGCAGTTCTTC,CASSAGQGVYNEQFF
NA,TRBJ2-1,NA,TRBV27,TGTGCCAGCAGTTTAATCGATGAGCAGTTCTTC,CASSLIDEQFF
few,TRBJ1-1,NA,TRBV18,TGTGCCAGCTCACCACGTGAGGGATTGAACACTGAAGCTTTCTTT,CASSPREGLNTEAFF
NA,TRBJ1-1,NA,TRBV7-9,TGTGCCAGCAGCCCTACTACAGGGAACACTGAAGCTTTCTTT,CASSPTTGNTEAFF
NA,TRBJ2-7,TRBD1,TRBV30,TGTGCCTGGGGGGGACAGGGGTTCGAGCAGTACTTC,CAWGGQGFEQYF
few,TRBJ1-1,NA,TRBV3-1/TRBV3-2,TGTGCCAGCAGCCAAGTTGGGACTCCGGGCAAAGCTTTCTTT,CASSQVGTPGKAFF
NA,TRBJ1-1,NA,TRBV5-4,TGTGCCAGCAGCTTAGACACCAACACTGAAGCTTTCTTT,CASSLDTNTEAFF
few,TRBJ1-2,NA,TRBV29-1,TGCAGCGTAGGGGGACAAAAATCTGGGGGCTACACCTTC,CSVGGQKSGGYTF
NA,TRBJ1-1,NA,TRBV2,TGTGCCAGCAGTCAACAGGTTCCGCCGAGGGAAGCTTTCTTT,CASSQQVPPREAFF
NA,TRBJ2-3,NA,TRBV5-1,TGCGCCAGCAGCTCCATCCCCACAGATACGCAGTATTTT,CASSSIPTDTQYF
NA,TRBJ2-1,TRBD2,TRBV6-2/TRBV6-3,TGTGCCAGCAGTGTCCGCGGGGGGGTAAGTGAGCAGTTCTTC,CASSVRGGVSEQFF
NA,TRBJ1-1,NA,TRBV19,TGTGCCAGTAGTGTGACAAGTTCGAACACTGAAGCTTTCTTT,CASSVTSSNTEAFF
once,TRBJ1-6,NA,TRBV30,TGTGCCTGGAGTGAAGGGGGAAATTCACCCCTCCACTTT,CAWSEGGNSPLHF
NA,TRBJ1-3,NA,TRBV19,TGTGCCAGTAACCCCGTCGGGGGAGCCGGAAACACCATATATTTT,CASNPVGGAGNTIYF
NA,TRBJ1-6,TRBD1,TRBV28,TGTGCCAGCAGTTTACGGGCAGGGGGCAAGAGTTCACCCCTCCACTTT,CASSLRAGGKSSPLHF
once,TRBJ1-2,TRBD1,TRBV18,TGTGCCAGCTCACCACCGTCTACAGGGGGCTATGGCTACACCTTC,CASSPPSTGGYGYTF
NA,TRBJ1-6,TRBD1,TRBV11-2,TGTGCCAGCAGCTTGGGACAGGGGAGTTCACCCCTCCACTTT,CASSLGQGSSPLHF
NA,TRBJ2-1,TRBD1,TRBV29-1,TGCAGCGCGGACAGGGGCCCCACCGAGCAGTTCTTC,CSADRGPTEQFF
NA,TRBJ1-1,NA,TRBV19,TGTGCCAGTAGCCCGTATCGGGGAGTGAACACTGAAGCTTTCTTT,CASSPYRGVNTEAFF
NA,TRBJ2-3,TRBD2,TRBV9,TGTGCCAGCAGCGTAGCCTTGGCTAGCGGGGGGCACACAGATACGCAGTATTTT,CASSVALASGGHTDTQYF
NA,TRBJ1-3,NA,TRBV3-1/TRBV3-2,TGTGCCAGCAGCCCACAGCCGAAAACCTCTGGAAACACCATATATTTT,CASSPQPKTSGNTIYF
NA,TRBJ2-1,TRBD1,TRBV10-3,TGTGCCACAGGGCGGAGACAGGGAGTGGATGAGCAGTTCTTC,CATGRRQGVDEQFF
NA,TRBJ2-2,TRBD2,TRBV29-1,TGCAGCGTTGACGCCGGGGGGGCGGGAAGGGAGCTGTTTTTT,CSVDAGGAGRELFF
NA,TRBJ1-1,NA,TRBV4-2,TGTGCCAGCAGCCAAGATGCTGCAGGACAAGGGAACACTGAAGCTTTCTTT,CASSQDAAGQGNTEAFF
NA,TRBJ1-4,TRBD1,TRBV5-5,TGTGCCAGCAGTAGGGACAGTTTTCGAGGGGCAACTAATGAAAAACTGTTTTTT,CASSRDSFRGATNEKLFF
NA,TRBJ2-3,TRBD2,TRBV4-2,TGTGCCAGCAGCCGAGAGACTAGCGGGGGGGGAGGAGATACGCAGTATTTT,CASSRETSGGGGDTQYF
few,TRBJ1-1,NA,TRBV11-2,TGTGCCAGCAGCCGGGGGAGTGTTCTCTTACCAGCTTTCTTT,CASSRGSVLLPAFF
NA,TRBJ2-7,NA,TRBV21-1,TGTGCCGGCCGGGGACAGGGGCCCTTCGAGCAGTACTTC,CAGRGQGPFEQYF
NA,TRBJ1-5,NA,TRBV19,TGTGCCAGTAGTATGTATGGGTCGGGGATAAGGCAGCCCCAGCATTTT,CASSMYGSGIRQPQHF
NA,TRBJ2-2,TRBD2,TRBV6-5,TGTGCCACCACGACTGGGGGGGTCTTCCCCGGGGAGCTGTTTTTT,CATTTGGVFPGELFF
NA,TRBJ2-7,NA,TRBV6-5,TGTGCCAGCATCCCGACAGGAGACTCCTACGAGCAGTACTTC,CASIPTGDSYEQYF
NA,TRBJ2-7,TRBD2,TRBV7-8,TGTGCCAGCAGCTTAGGGACTAGCGGGCGCTCCTACGAGCAGTACTTC,CASSLGTSGRSYEQYF
NA,TRBJ2-3,TRBD2,TRBV30,TGTGCCTGGAGTGTACTTGCTAGCGGGAGGAGAGATACGCAGTATTTT,CAWSVLASGRRDTQYF